The present TCR beta chain was sequenced within a study of T cell repertoires in cytomegalovirus infection. Across the study: As its CMV epitopes, the study selected recently identified HLA-C-restricted and well-studied HLA-B-restricted targets.

About this clonotype: Its target is unknown.

A single record per CDR3 protein comes from TCRdb applying MiXCR to the reads. The table shows approximately 1,000,000 distinct CDR3 sequences, with around 29% occurring only once. This CDR3 comprises 16 residues. With 7 bases removed from V and 0 bases from J, the gap between germline ends came to 15 bases. Per germline, CDR1 SNHLY and CDR2 FYNNEI. The source material was cultured CD8+ T cells from PBMCs, sampled from culture after CMV antigen stimulation. This sequence joins TRBV2 and TRBJ2-2; D is uncertain. This clonotype originated in a human donor in good health (CMV status not recorded). Some clones in this sample may be carry-over from other donors' samples. Here the CDR3 DNA reads TGTGCCAGCAAGAGGCCAAGGGCGGCGAACACCGGGGAGCTGTTTTTT. Its protein product is CASKRPRAANTGELFF.